Reported below is one TCR beta chain. What it recognizes is unknown. The sample comes from a study of CD8 T cells in ankylosing spondylitis. The study's findings and limits: One TCR beta motif, made up of 7 or 8 highly homologous variants, appeared characteristic of ankylosing spondylitis blood.

TCRdb re-derived calls from the 5' RACE reads in MiXCR, one entry per CDR3 protein. Of under 550,000 distinct CDR3 sequences detected, 25% to 30% appear once; the ten largest clones hold about 0.9%. CDR1 and CDR2 (germline): SNHLY, FYNNEI. The CDR3 is made up of 15 amino acids. V was cut by 7 bases and J by 6 bases, with 20 bases left in between. This TCR derives from a male donor with ankylosing spondylitis. The sequencing sample was made of blood, either unsorted or a sorted T cell fraction (not recorded which). J is TRBJ2-3 and V is TRBV2, with D perhaps TRBD2 (6 bases). CDR3 in DNA: TGTGCCAGCAACCGACTAGTCCAAAGACCGGATACGCAGTATTTT. Translated, it gives CASNRLVQRPDTQYF.